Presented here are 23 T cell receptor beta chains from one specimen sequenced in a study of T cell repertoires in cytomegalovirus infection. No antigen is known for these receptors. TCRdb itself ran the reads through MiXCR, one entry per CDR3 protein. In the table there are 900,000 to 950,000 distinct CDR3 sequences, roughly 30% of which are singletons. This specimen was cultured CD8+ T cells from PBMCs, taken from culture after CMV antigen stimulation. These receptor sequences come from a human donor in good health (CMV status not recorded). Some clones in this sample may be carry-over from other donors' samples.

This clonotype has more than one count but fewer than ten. The CDR3 coding sequence is TGTGCCAGCAGCAACGTAAGGGGTTTGGATGAAAAACTGTTTTTT. Its protein is CASSNVRGLDEKLFF. The gene calls are TRBV7-9 and TRBJ1-4; D possibly corresponds to TRBD1 (5 bases). Looked up from germline, CDR1 is SEHNR and CDR2 is FQNEAQ (reference sequence). V lost 5 bases and J lost 6, with 16 bases in between. CDR3 length: 15 residues.

The CDR3 region has the DNA TGTGCCAGCAGCTTGTGGCCGGAAGTCTCTGGGGCCAACGTCCTGACTTTC. Protein: CASSLWPEVSGANVLTF. The chain employs TRBV5-5 and TRBJ2-6; no firm D call. The CDR3 is 17 amino acids. Germline CDR1 and CDR2: SGHKS and YYEKEE (reference sequence). Between the trimmed V and J ends, which lost 1 base and 0 bases, there was a span of 11 bases.

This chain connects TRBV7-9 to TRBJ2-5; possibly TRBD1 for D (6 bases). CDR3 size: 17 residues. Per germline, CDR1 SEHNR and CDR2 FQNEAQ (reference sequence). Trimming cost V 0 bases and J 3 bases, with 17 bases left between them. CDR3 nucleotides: TGTGCCAGCAGCTTAGCTACCAGGACAGTCCAAGAAGAGACCCAGTACTTC. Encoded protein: CASSLATRTVQEETQYF.

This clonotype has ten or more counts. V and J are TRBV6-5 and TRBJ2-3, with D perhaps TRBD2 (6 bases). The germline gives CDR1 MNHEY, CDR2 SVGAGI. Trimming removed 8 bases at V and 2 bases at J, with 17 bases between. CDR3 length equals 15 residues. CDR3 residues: CASAPGAGLTDTQYF. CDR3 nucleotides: TGTGCCAGCGCCCCCGGGGCGGGACTCACAGATACGCAGTATTTT.

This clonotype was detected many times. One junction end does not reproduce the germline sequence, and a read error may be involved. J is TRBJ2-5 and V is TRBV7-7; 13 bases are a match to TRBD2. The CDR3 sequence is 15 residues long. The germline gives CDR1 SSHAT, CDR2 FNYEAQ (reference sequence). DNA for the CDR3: TGTGCTAGCAGCCAGACTAGCGGGGGGTTGGAGACCCAGTACTTC. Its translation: CASSQTSGGLETQYF.

Written as DNA, the CDR3 is TGTGCCAGCAGCCAAGATGTTGGCACTGAAGCTTTCTTT. This translates into CASSQDVGTEAFF. This rearrangement joins TRBV14 to TRBJ1-1; D gene uncertain. Deletions cut 0 bases from V and 4 bases from J, with 6 bases between. Looked up from germline, CDR1 is SGHDN and CDR2 is FVKESK. The CDR3 covers 13 residues.

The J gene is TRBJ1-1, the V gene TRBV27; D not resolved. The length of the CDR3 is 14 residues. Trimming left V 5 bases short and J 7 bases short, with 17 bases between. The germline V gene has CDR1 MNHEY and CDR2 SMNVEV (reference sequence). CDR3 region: CASSLRSEHSEAFF. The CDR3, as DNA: TGTGCCAGCAGTCTCAGGTCTGAACATAGTGAAGCTTTCTTT.

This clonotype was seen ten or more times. CDR3 loop: CATSPGRREPQHF. The DNA of the CDR3 is TGTGCCACCAGCCCGGGACGTAGGGAGCCCCAGCATTTT. This chain uses TRBV15 with TRBJ1-5; weak D call: TRBD1 (5 bases). The CDR3 is 13 amino acids. The germline V and J ends were trimmed by 5 bases and 8 bases, with 13 bases remaining between them. CDR1 and CDR2 from the germline V gene are LNHNV and YYDKDF (reference sequence).

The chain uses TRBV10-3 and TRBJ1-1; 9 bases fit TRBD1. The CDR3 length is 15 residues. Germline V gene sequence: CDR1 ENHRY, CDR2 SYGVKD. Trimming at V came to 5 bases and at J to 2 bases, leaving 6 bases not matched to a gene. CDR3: CAISPGQGRNTEAFF. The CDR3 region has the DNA TGTGCCATCAGTCCCGGACAGGGGAGAAACACTGAAGCTTTCTTT.

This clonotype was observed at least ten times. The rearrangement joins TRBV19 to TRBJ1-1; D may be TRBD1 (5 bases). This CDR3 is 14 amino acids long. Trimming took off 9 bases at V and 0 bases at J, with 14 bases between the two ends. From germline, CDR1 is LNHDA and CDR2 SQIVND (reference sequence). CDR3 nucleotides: TGTGCCAGCGCCTGGGGCAGTATGAACACTGAAGCTTTCTTT. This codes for CASAWGSMNTEAFF.

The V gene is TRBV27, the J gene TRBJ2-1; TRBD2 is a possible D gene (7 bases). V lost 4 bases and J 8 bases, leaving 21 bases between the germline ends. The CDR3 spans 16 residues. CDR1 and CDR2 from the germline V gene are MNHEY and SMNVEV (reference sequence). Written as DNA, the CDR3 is TGTGCCAGCAGTTATCCCCTGGGGGGGGGCACCCATGAGCAGTTCTTC. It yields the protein CASSYPLGGGTHEQFF.

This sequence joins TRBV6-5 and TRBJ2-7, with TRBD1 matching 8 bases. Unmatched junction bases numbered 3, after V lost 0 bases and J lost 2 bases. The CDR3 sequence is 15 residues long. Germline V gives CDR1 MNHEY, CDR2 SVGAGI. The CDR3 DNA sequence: TGTGCCAGCAGTTACTCGACAGGGGCAGCCTACGAGCAGTACGTC. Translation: CASSYSTGAAYEQYV.

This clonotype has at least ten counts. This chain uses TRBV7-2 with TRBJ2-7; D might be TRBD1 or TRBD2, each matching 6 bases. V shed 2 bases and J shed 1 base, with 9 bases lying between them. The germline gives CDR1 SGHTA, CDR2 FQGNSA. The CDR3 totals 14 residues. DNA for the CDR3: TGTGCCAGCAGCTTATGGGGGGCATCCTACGAGCAGTACGTC. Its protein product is CASSLWGASYEQYV.

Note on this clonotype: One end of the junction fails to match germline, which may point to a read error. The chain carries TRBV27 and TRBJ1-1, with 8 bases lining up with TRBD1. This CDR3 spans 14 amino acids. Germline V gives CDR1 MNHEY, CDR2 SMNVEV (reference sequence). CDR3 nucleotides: TGTGCCAGCAGTGCACAGGGGGTGAAGACTGAAGCTTTCTTT. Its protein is CASSAQGVKTEAFF.

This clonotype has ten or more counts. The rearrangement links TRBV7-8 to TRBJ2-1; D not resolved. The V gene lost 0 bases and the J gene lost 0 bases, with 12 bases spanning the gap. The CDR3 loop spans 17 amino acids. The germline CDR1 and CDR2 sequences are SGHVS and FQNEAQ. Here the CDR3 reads CASSLAPVLSSYNEQFF. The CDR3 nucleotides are TGTGCCAGCAGCTTAGCTCCAGTCCTCAGCTCCTACAATGAGCAGTTCTTC.

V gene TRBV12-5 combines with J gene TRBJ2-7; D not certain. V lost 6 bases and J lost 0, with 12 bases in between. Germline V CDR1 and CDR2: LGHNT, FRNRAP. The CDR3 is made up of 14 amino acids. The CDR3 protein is CASGDPGFSYEQYF. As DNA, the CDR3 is TGTGCTAGTGGCGACCCCGGTTTCTCCTACGAGCAGTACTTC.

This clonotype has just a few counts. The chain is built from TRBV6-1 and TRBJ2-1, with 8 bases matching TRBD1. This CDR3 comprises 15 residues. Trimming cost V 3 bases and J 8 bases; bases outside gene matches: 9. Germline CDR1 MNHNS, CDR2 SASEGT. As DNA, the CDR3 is TGTGCCAGCAGTGATACCTGGACAGGGTTCGATGAGCAGTTCTTC. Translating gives CASSDTWTGFDEQFF.

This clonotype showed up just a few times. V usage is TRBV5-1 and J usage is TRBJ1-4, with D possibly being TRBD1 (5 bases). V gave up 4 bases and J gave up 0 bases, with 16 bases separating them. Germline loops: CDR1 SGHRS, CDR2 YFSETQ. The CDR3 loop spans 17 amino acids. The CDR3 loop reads CASSQPEKGTTNEKLFF. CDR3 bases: TGCGCCAGCAGCCAACCGGAAAAGGGGACAACTAATGAAAAACTGTTTTTT.

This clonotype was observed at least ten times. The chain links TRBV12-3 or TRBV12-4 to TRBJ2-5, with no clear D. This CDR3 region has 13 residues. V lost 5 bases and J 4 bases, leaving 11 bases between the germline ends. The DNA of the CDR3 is TGTGCCAGCAGTCCTCGGAAGGCAGAGACCCAGTACTTC. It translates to CASSPRKAETQYF.

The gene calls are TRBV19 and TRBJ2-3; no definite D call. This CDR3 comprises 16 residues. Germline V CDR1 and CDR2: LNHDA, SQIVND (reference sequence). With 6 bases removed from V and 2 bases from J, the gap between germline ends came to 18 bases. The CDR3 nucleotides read TGTGCCAGTAGGGTTGGATATTCAATTTACACAGATACGCAGTATTTT. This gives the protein CASRVGYSIYTDTQYF.

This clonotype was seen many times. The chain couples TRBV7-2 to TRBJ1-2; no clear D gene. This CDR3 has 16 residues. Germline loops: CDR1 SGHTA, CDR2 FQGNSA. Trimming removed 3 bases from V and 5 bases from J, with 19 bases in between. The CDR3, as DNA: TGTGCCAGCAGCTTGGCGGATGGTGGTTGGATTTATGGCTACACCTTC. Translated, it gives CASSLADGGWIYGYTF.

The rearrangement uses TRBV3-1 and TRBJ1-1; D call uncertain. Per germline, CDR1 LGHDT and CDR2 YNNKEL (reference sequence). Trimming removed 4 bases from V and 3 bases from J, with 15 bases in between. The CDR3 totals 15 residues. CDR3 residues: CASSLLDSPYTEAFF. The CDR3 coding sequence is TGTGCCAGCAGCCTACTGGACTCACCATACACTGAAGCTTTCTTT.

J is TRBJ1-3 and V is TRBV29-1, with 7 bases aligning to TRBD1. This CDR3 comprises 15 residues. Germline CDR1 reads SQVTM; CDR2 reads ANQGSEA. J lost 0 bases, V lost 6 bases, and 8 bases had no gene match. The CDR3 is CSVAGGPSSGNTIYF. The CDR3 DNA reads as TGCAGCGTCGCAGGGGGGCCTAGCTCTGGAAACACCATATATTTT.